The clone carrying this T cell receptor (beta chain) was counted only a few times. No antigen is known for it. This specimen comes from a study of T cell repertoires in cytomegalovirus infection. Study as a whole: Evidence of both CMV infection and a matching HLA type came from public TCR beta signatures.

Germline V gene lookup returns CDR1 MDHEN and CDR2 SYDVKM. V was shortened by 3 bases and J by 2 bases, with 13 bases between the two germline ends. CDR3 length: 15 residues. TCRdb re-analysed the reads in MiXCR, keeping a single row per CDR3 protein. The profile shows some 940,000 distinct CDR3 sequences, approximately 31% of them singletons. The specimen comprised cultured CD8+ T cells from PBMCs, sampled from culture after CMV antigen stimulation. This sequence joins TRBV28 and TRBJ2-5; D unclear. This receptor was identified in a human donor in good health (CMV status not recorded). Some clones in this sample may be carry-over from other donors' samples. CDR3 nucleotides: TGTGCCAGCAGTTTTGCTCGGGTTAGGCAAGAGACCCAGTACTTC. Translating gives CASSFARVRQETQYF.